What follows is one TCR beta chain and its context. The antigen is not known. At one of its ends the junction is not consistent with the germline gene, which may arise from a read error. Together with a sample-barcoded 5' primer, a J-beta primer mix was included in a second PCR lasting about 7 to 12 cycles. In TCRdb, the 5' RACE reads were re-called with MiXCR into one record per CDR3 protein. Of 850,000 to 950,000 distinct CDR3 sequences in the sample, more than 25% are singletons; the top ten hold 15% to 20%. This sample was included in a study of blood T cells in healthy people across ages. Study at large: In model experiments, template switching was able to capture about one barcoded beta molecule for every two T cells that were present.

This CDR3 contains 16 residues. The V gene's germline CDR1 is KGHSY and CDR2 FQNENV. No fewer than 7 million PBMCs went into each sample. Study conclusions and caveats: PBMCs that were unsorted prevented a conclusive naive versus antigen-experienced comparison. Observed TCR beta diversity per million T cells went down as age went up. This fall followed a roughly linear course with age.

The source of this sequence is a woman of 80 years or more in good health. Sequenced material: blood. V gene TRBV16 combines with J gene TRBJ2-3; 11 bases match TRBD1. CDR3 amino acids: CACSQFGQGAADTQYF. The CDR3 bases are TGTGCCTGCAGCCAATTTGGACAGGGGGCTGCAGATACGCAGTATTTT.